The rows below give T cell receptor beta chains drawn from one sample of a study of identifying expanded T cells in peripheral blood. The assay was immunoSEQ multiplex PCR, and TCRdb's table has in-frame clones only and misses some. The table records about 91,000 clones, approximately 88% of them present only once. The sequencing input was blood. These receptors were obtained from a person aged 18-69 years in good health. The CDR3 runs from the conserved cysteine through the conserved F or W. A D gene is named only where the DNA matches it firmly. Some rows mark clone size as missing; the rest say once, few, many or name a class of expanded clone.

V	size	J	D	CDR3	DNA
TRBV30	-	TRBJ1-2	-	CAWSTVYGYTF	TGTGCCTGGAGTACAGTATATGGCTACACCTTC
TRBV6-5	-	TRBJ1-2	-	CASSLRQGRGYTF	TGTGCCAGCAGCCTCCGGCAGGGACGTGGCTACACCTTC
TRBV18	-	TRBJ1-5	-	CASSPGGNQPQHF	TGTGCCAGCTCACCAGGGGGAAACCAGCCCCAGCATTTT
TRBV18	-	TRBJ1-2	-	CASSRRGELNYGYTF	TGTGCCAGCTCACGGCGCGGGGAACTCAACTATGGCTACACCTTC
TRBV5-1	-	TRBJ2-7	TRBD2	CASSPGGPLNYEQYF	TGTGCCAGCAGCCCGGGGGGACCGCTTAACTACGAGCAGTACTTC
TRBV4-3	-	TRBJ2-2	-	CASSQGQSTGELFF	TGCGCCAGCAGCCAAGGACAGTCCACCGGGGAGCTGTTTTTT
TRBV6-6	-	TRBJ2-5	-	CASSANIGALETQYF	TGTGCCAGCAGTGCTAATATTGGCGCTTTGGAGACCCAGTACTTC
TRBV6-6	-	TRBJ1-5	-	CASSQRGGNQPQHF	TGTGCCAGCAGCCAAAGGGGGGGCAATCAGCCCCAGCATTTT
TRBV19	-	TRBJ2-5	TRBD1	CASKSRQGRETQYF	TGTGCCAGTAAAAGCCGACAGGGCAGAGAGACCCAGTACTTC
TRBV5-4	-	TRBJ2-7	TRBD2	CASSLATSGNIYEQYF	TGTGCCAGCAGCTTGGCCACTAGCGGGAATATCTACGAGCAGTACTTC
TRBV30	few	TRBJ2-7	-	CAWEKRGGYEQYF	TGTGCCTGGGAAAAAAGGGGGGGATACGAGCAGTACTTC
TRBV27	-	TRBJ2-3	-	CASSLPPDTQYF	TGTGCCAGCAGTCTCCCCCCAGATACGCAGTATTTT
TRBV29-1	-	TRBJ2-7	TRBD1	CSVDSGGFSYEQYF	TGCAGCGTTGATTCAGGGGGTTTTTCCTACGAGCAGTACTTC
TRBV4-1	-	TRBJ1-5	TRBD1	CASSRGTGVQPQHF	TGCGCCAGCAGCCGTGGGACAGGGGTTCAGCCCCAGCATTTT
TRBV14	-	TRBJ2-7	TRBD1	CASSQRTGSLHYEQYF	TGTGCCAGCAGCCAAAGGACAGGATCCCTCCACTACGAGCAGTACTTC
TRBV4-1	-	TRBJ2-1	TRBD1	CASSQDIQAGTGVSNEQFF	TGCGCCAGCAGCCAAGATATACAAGCCGGGACAGGGGTCTCCAATGAGCAGTTCTTC
TRBV28	-	TRBJ1-2	-	CASSSYIGYTF	TGTGCCAGCAGTTCGTATATTGGCTACACCTTC
TRBV30	-	TRBJ1-5	-	CAWAFGTGNQPQHF	TGTGCCTGGGCTTTCGGTACAGGCAATCAGCCCCAGCATTTT
TRBV9	-	TRBJ1-1	-	CASSPSWSTWGAFF	TGTGCCAGCAGCCCATCCTGGTCTACTTGGGGGGCTTTCTTT
TRBV6-4	-	TRBJ2-6	-	CASSPGASSGANVLTF	TGTGCCAGCAGTCCCGGGGCTTCCTCTGGGGCCAACGTCCTGACTTTC
TRBV28	-	TRBJ2-7	-	CASSWTYEQYF	TGTGCCAGCAGTTGGACCTACGAGCAGTACTTC
TRBV30	-	TRBJ1-2	-	CAWSVVLGTPYGYTF	TGTGCCTGGAGTGTAGTCCTAGGGACGCCCTATGGCTACACCTTC
TRBV6-1	once	TRBJ2-2	-	CASSERETGELFF	TGTGCCAGCAGTGAACGGGAGACCGGGGAGCTGTTTTTT
TRBV4-1	once	TRBJ2-7	TRBD1	CASSSNRQGGEQYF	TGCGCCAGCAGCTCCAATAGACAGGGCGGCGAGCAGTACTTC
TRBV30	-	TRBJ2-5	-	CAWSGAAKETQYF	TGTGCCTGGAGTGGGGCCGCGAAAGAGACCCAGTACTTC
TRBV28	-	TRBJ2-7	-	CASSRWQGPSYEQYF	TGTGCCAGCAGTCGTTGGCAGGGCCCCTCCTACGAGCAGTACTTC
TRBV5-4	once	TRBJ2-7	-	CASSPGTGNSYEQYF	TGTGCCAGCAGCCCTGGGACGGGTAACTCCTACGAGCAGTACTTC
TRBV7-9	-	TRBJ1-1	-	CASSLQGSNTEAFF	TGTGCCAGCAGCCTCCAGGGGAGTAATACTGAAGCTTTCTTT
TRBV30	-	TRBJ2-3	-	CAWTQFTDTQYF	TGTGCCTGGACCCAATTCACAGATACGCAGTATTTT
TRBV7-3	-	TRBJ2-7	TRBD2	CASSLRAGTYEQYF	TGTGCCAGCAGCTTGAGAGCGGGGACCTACGAGCAGTACTTC
TRBV6-4	-	TRBJ2-1	-	CASSDSGGVSDEQFF	TGTGCCAGCAGTGACTCAGGGGGGGTAAGCGATGAGCAGTTCTTC
TRBV7-2	-	TRBJ2-5	TRBD2	CASSPGTSGAKETQYF	TGTGCCAGCAGCCCGGGGACTAGCGGGGCCAAAGAGACCCAGTACTTC
TRBV7-9	-	TRBJ1-2	-	CASSPVIANYGYTF	TGTGCCAGCAGTCCCGTCATAGCTAACTATGGCTACACCTTC
TRBV27	-	TRBJ2-7	TRBD1	CASSLGTVNQQYF	TGTGCCAGCAGTCTGGGGACAGTTAACCAGCAGTACTTC
TRBV30	-	TRBJ2-7	-	CAWSVGYEQYF	TGTGCCTGGAGTGTCGGCTACGAGCAGTACTTC
TRBV7-2	-	TRBJ2-3	-	CASSLAAGTTDTQYF	TGTGCCAGCAGCTTAGCGGCAGGGACCACAGATACGCAGTATTTT
TRBV2	-	TRBJ1-6	-	CASSDSGAGGYSPLHF	TGTGCCAGCAGTGATTCAGGGGCGGGAGGTTATTCACCCCTCCACTTT
TRBV5-4	once	TRBJ2-7	TRBD1	CASSLRGTGNEQYF	TGTGCCAGCAGCCTTCGCGGGACAGGGAACGAGCAGTACTTC
TRBV10-3	-	TRBJ2-1	-	CAISERSDHNEQFF	TGTGCCATCAGTGAAAGGTCGGACCACAATGAGCAGTTCTTC
TRBV7-2	few	TRBJ1-1	-	CASSLDGSQAFF	TGTGCCAGCAGCTTAGACGGATCCCAAGCTTTCTTT
TRBV4-1	-	TRBJ2-3	TRBD2	CASAGLAGVDTQYF	TGCGCCAGCGCGGGACTAGCGGGGGTAGATACGCAGTATTTT